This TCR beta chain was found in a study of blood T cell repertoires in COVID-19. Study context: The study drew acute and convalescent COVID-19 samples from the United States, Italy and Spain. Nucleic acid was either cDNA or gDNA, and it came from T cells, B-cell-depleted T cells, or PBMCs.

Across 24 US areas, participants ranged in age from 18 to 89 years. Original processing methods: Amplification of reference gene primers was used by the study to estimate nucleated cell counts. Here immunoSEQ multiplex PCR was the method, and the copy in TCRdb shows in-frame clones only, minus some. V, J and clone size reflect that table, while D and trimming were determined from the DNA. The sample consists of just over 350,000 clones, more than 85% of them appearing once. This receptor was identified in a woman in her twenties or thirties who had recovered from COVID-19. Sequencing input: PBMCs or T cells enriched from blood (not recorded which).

The CDR3 region is CASSLALAGNEQFF. As DNA, the CDR3 is TGTGCCAGCAGCTTAGCACTAGCGGGGAATGAGCAGTTCTTC. J is TRBJ2-1 and V is TRBV11-2; 10 nucleotides agree with TRBD2. CDR3 length: 14 amino acids. V trimming: 1 base; J trimming: 7 bases; junction bases outside the gene matches: 1. Germline values: CDR1 SGHAT, CDR2 FQNNGV.